This T cell receptor beta chain is from a study of PD-L1 blockade in urothelial cancer. J lost 5 bases, V lost 4 bases, and 8 bases had no gene match. Per germline, CDR1 SGHRS and CDR2 YFSETQ. This CDR3 spans 14 amino acids. Clones were sequenced by immunoSEQ multiplex PCR, and TCRdb holds only the in-frame ones, with some missing. The sample contains around 100,000 clones, more than 75% of which appear only once. The time point is: pretreatment peripheral blood. This receptor was obtained from a man between 60 and 75 years old with urothelial cancer. The V and J genes are TRBV5-1 and TRBJ2-7, with 8 nucleotides matching TRBD1. The input for sequencing was PBMCs, taken around atezolizumab (anti-PD-L1) treatment. CDR3 nucleotide sequence: TGCGCCAGCAGCGGGGGACAGGCGATTGACGAGCAGTACTTC. It is translated as CASSGGQAIDEQYF.